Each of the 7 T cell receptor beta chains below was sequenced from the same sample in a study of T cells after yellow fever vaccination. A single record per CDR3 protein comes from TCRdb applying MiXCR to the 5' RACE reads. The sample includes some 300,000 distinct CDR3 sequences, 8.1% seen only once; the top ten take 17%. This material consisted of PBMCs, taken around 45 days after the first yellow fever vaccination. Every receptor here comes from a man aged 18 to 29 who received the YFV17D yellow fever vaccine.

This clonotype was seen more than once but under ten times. The CDR3: CASSLEWDGANVLTF. The CDR3 DNA follows: TGTGCCAGCAGCTTGGAGTGGGACGGGGCCAACGTCCTGACTTTC. The chain carries TRBV5-4 and TRBJ2-6; possibly TRBD1 or TRBD2 for D (5 bases each). This CDR3 is built from 15 residues. The germline gives CDR1 SGHNT, CDR2 YYREEE (reference sequence). The V gene lost 0 bases and the J gene lost 4 bases, with 8 bases spanning the gap. Filled out from reference TRBV5-4 and TRBJ2-6, the complete variable domain reads ETGVTQSPTHLIKTRGQQVTLRCSSQSGHNTVSWYQQALGQGPQFIFQYYREEENGRGNFPPRFSGLQFPNYSSELNVNALELDDSALYLCASSLEWDGANVLTFGAGSRLTVL.

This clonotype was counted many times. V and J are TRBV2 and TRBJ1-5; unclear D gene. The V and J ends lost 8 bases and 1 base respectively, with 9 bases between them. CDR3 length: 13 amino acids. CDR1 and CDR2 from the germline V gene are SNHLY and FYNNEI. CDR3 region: CASGPGSNQPQHF. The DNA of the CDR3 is TGTGCCAGCGGTCCGGGGAGCAATCAGCCCCAGCATTTT.

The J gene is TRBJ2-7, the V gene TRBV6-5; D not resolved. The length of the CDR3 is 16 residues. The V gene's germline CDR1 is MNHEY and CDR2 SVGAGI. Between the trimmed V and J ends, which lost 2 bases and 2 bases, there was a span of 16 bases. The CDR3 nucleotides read TGTGCCAGCAGTTACGAGTGGGCTAGTAGGACCTACGAGCAGTACTTC. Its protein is CASSYEWASRTYEQYF.

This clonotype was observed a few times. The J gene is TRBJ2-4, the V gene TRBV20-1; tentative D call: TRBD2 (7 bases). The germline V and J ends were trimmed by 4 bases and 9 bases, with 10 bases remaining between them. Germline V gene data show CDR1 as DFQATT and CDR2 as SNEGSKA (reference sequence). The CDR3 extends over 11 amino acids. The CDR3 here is CSATGEGIQYF. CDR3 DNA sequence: TGCAGTGCTACAGGGGAGGGCATTCAGTACTTC.

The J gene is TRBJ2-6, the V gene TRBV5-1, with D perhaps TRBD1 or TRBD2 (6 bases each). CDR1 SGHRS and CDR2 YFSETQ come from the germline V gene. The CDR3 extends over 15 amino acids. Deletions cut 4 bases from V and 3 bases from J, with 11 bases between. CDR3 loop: CASSLGGVGANVLTF. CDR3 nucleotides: TGCGCCAGCAGCCTGGGGGGCGTTGGGGCCAACGTCCTGACTTTC.

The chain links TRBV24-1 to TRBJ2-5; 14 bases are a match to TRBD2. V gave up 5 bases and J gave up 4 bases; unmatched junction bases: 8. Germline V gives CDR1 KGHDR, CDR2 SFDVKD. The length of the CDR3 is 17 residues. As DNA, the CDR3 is TGTGCCACCAGTGCCCCGGGGGGACTAGCGGGGGCAGAGACCCAGTACTTC. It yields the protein CATSAPGGLAGAETQYF.

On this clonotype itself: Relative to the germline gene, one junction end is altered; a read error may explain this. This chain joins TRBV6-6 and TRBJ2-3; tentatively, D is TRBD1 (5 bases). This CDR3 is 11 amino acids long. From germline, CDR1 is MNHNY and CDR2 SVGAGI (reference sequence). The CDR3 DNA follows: TGTGCCAGCACCGACAGTGGTACGCAGTCTTTT. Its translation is CASTDSGTQSF.